The clone carrying this TCR beta chain was seen a few times. Its antigen is currently unknown. One entry per CDR3 protein, called by TCRdb with MiXCR from the 5' RACE reads. The sample has 250,000 or so distinct CDR3 sequences, more than 9.5% seen once; the top ten hold 4%. The data derive from a study of identical twins. Study-wide results and limits: For cord blood, abundant beta clonotypes had fewer insertions, unlike memory repertoires, which showed none.

The germline V gene has CDR1 MNHNS and CDR2 SASEGT. V was trimmed by 4 bases and J by 0 bases, leaving 7 bases between them. CDR3 length: 14 amino acids. The sample also formed part of further work on yellow fever vaccine responses in identical twins.

This TCR was recovered from a woman aged 18-30 years in good health. The sequenced sample consisted of memory (CD45RO+) T cells sorted from blood. The chain couples TRBV6-1 to TRBJ1-5; D is undetermined. CDR3 residues: CASSGGTSNQPQHF. In DNA form, the CDR3 reads TGTGCCAGCAGTGGCGGTACTAGCAATCAGCCCCAGCATTTT.